The T cell receptor beta chain described here comes from a study of CD8+ T cells in alopecia areata. Study summary: Patients in the treated group were given tofacitinib by mouth, 5 to 10 mg twice a day. Tofacitinib exposure lasted 6 to 18 months, followed by 6 months off drug.

Study-level points and caveats: Whereas mice showed it more clearly, TCR sharing across patients was murkier, possibly because of HLA.

Sorted populations comprised CD4+ and CD8+ T cells obtained from PBMCs. The CDR3 sequence is 14 residues long. Germline CDR1 is SGHAT and CDR2 is FQNNGV. V was clipped by 3 bases and J by 4 bases, with 12 bases between them. After isolation, RNA underwent reverse transcription to generate cDNA as the sequencing template. Profiling relied on immunoSEQ multiplex PCR, and the TCRdb table lists in-frame clones only, not all of them. The sample has roughly 150,000 clones, over 70% seen once. A word on this clone: Its antigen is not known.

The sequence was collected from a human donor with alopecia areata. The V call is TRBV11-2, the J call TRBJ1-2; D gene ambiguous. The material was CD8+ T cells sorted from blood, obtained at week 0. The CDR3 loop reads CASSFNGVGYGYTF. The CDR3 DNA is TGTGCCAGCAGCTTTAATGGGGTGGGCTATGGCTACACCTTC.